The next 23 T cell receptor beta chains were all read from a single sample in a study of T cell responses to AZD1222 COVID-19 vaccine. The protocol was immunoSEQ multiplex PCR, while the TCRdb copy is restricted to in-frame clones and leaves out a portion. Of approximately 100,000 clones in the sample, approximately 89% were seen once. The source material was peripheral blood, sampled 28 days after the second AZD1222 dose. These receptors all stem from an adult who received the AZD1222 COVID-19 vaccine.

The chain is built from TRBV9 and TRBJ1-6; weak D call: TRBD1 (5 bases). CDR3 length: 14 residues. Germline CDR1 is SGDLS and CDR2 is YYNGEE. With 5 bases removed from V and 7 bases from J, the gap between germline ends came to 13 bases. Here the CDR3 reads CASRGRGFNSPLHF. CDR3 nucleotides: TGTGCCAGCAGGGGAAGGGGTTTCAATTCACCCCTCCACTTT. Combining the CDR3 with reference TRBV9 and TRBJ1-6 gives the whole variable domain DSGVTQTPKHLITATGQRVTLRCSPRSGDLSVYWYQQSLDQGLQFLIQYYNGEERAKGNILERFSAQQFPDLHSELNLSSLELGDSALYFCASRGRGFNSPLHFGNGTRLTVT.

V and J are TRBV7-9 and TRBJ2-2; TRBD2 matches at 11 bases. Germline V gives CDR1 SEHNR, CDR2 FQNEAQ (reference sequence). This CDR3 spans 16 amino acids. Unmatched junction bases numbered 5, after V lost 5 bases and J lost 3 bases. For the CDR3, the DNA is TGTGCCAGCAGCCACCGGGGACTAGCGGACACCGGGGAGCTGTTTTTT. As protein: CASSHRGLADTGELFF.

A single count supports this clone. This sequence joins TRBV27 and TRBJ1-2, with D unclear. Trimming removed 1 base at V and 3 bases at J, with 6 bases between. CDR1 is MNHEY, CDR2 SMNVEV, per germline (reference sequence). This CDR3 spans 13 amino acids. The CDR3 DNA is TGTGCCAGCAGTTTATATCGCGACTATGGCTACACCTTC. Translation gives CASSLYRDYGYTF.

This clone was counted a few times. V gene TRBV6-2 or TRBV6-3 combines with J gene TRBJ1-1; D may be TRBD1 (6 bases). The germline V gene has CDR1 MNHEY and CDR2 SVGEGT. CDR3 length: 16 residues. Trimming took off 2 bases at V and 5 bases at J, with 18 bases between the two ends. CDR3 sequence (DNA): TGTGCCAGCAGTTACCAGGGGCCTTTAAGTGTGACTGAAGCTTTCTTT. This encodes CASSYQGPLSVTEAFF.

The chain links TRBV27 to TRBJ2-2; a possible D gene is TRBD2 (6 bases). V lost 3 bases and J lost 3, with 20 bases in between. CDR1 is MNHEY and CDR2 is SMNVEV in the germline V gene (reference sequence). There are 18 residues in the CDR3. CDR3: CASSLSFWRDGDTGELFF. DNA of the CDR3: TGTGCCAGCAGTTTGTCCTTTTGGCGGGATGGGGACACCGGGGAGCTGTTTTTT.

The rearrangement links TRBV10-3 to TRBJ2-7; 9 positions match TRBD2. The CDR3 loop spans 14 amino acids. Germline trimming cut 10 bases from V and 6 bases from J; bases unmatched to any gene: 13. The germline gives CDR1 ENHRY, CDR2 SYGVKD. CDR3 region: CATHSGSPGAEQYF. The CDR3 DNA is TGTGCCACACATAGCGGGAGCCCCGGAGCCGAGCAGTACTTC.

This rearrangement joins TRBV2 to TRBJ2-3; D unresolved. Germline V gene lookup returns CDR1 SNHLY and CDR2 FYNNEI. Trimming removed 2 bases at V and 6 bases at J, with 3 bases between. CDR3 size: 11 residues. CDR3 sequence reads: CASSETDTQYF. The CDR3 region has the DNA TGTGCCAGCAGTGAAACGGATACGCAGTATTTT.

The chain joins TRBV11-3 to TRBJ2-1, with unresolved D. The CDR3 has 13 amino acids. Germline V gene data show CDR1 as SGHNT and CDR2 as YENEEA. The germline V and J ends were trimmed by 4 bases and 7 bases, with 11 bases remaining between them. The CDR3 nucleotides are TGTGCCAGCAGCTCTTCCGTCCGGAATGAGCAGTTCTTC. Amino acid sequence: CASSSSVRNEQFF.

The rearrangement links TRBV10-3 to TRBJ1-2; 7 bases fit TRBD1. Germline assignment: CDR1 ENHRY and CDR2 SYGVKD. The ends lost 0 bases at V and 8 bases at J; junction bases unmatched: 6. The length of the CDR3 is 14 residues. CDR3 loop: CAISESKAQGGYTF. The CDR3 DNA is TGTGCCATCAGTGAGTCGAAGGCACAGGGGGGCTACACCTTC.

V usage is TRBV27 and J usage is TRBJ2-1, with 12 bases matching TRBD2. CDR1 and CDR2 from the germline V gene are MNHEY and SMNVEV (reference sequence). The CDR3 consists of 15 residues. The junction had 7 bases not matched to a gene; V was cut back by 5 bases and J by 8 bases. The CDR3 bases are TGTGCCAGCAGTACGACTAGCGGGAGTCTCCATGAGCAGTTCTTC. Its translation: CASSTTSGSLHEQFF.

V is TRBV28 and J is TRBJ2-7; 7 bases agree with TRBD1. Looked up from germline, CDR1 is MDHEN and CDR2 is SYDVKM. Trimming removed 0 bases from V and 5 bases from J; junction bases left unmatched: 16. This CDR3 spans 18 amino acids. The CDR3 nucleotides are TGTGCCAGCAGTTTATGGAGGACAGGAACTCGATTCGGCCACGAGCAGTACTTC. Its protein is CASSLWRTGTRFGHEQYF.

DNA of the CDR3: TGTGCCAGTAGTGGGGATTTGGGAGGCTACACCTTC. It encodes CASSGDLGGYTF. The chain uses TRBV19 and TRBJ1-2; D remains unclear. Germline V gene data show CDR1 as LNHDA and CDR2 as SQIVND (reference sequence). The CDR3 covers 12 residues. V dropped 5 bases and J dropped 8 bases, with 12 bases sitting between them.

This clone was recorded once. The chain recombines TRBV5-5 with TRBJ1-5, with 9 nucleotides matching TRBD1. Germline-derived CDR1 and CDR2 are SGHKS and YYEKEE (reference sequence). The CDR3 has 17 residues. V lost 3 bases, J lost 6 bases, and 13 bases stayed unmatched. The CDR3: CASSSRTGEGVVQPQHF. The CDR3, as DNA: TGTGCCAGCAGCTCGCGGACAGGGGAGGGAGTAGTTCAGCCCCAGCATTTT.

CDR3 bases: TGTGCTAGTGGTTTGGCCCCAACGGGTCCCAACTATGGCTACACCTTC. It codes for CASGLAPTGPNYGYTF. This chain links TRBV12-5 with TRBJ1-2; D ambiguous. This CDR3 is built from 16 residues. CDR1 and CDR2 (germline): LGHNT, FRNRAP. V lost 1 base and J 2 bases, leaving 14 bases between the germline ends. Complete variable domain (other parts from reference TRBV12-5 and TRBJ1-2): DARVTQTPRHKVTEMGQEVTMRCQPILGHNTVFWYRQTMMQGLELLAYFRNRAPLDDSGMPKDRFSAEMPDATLATLKIQPSEPRDSAVYFCASGLAPTGPNYGYTFGSGTRLTVV.

The V gene is TRBV10-2, the J gene TRBJ1-2, with 7 bases matching TRBD1. The CDR3 loop spans 14 amino acids. With V trimmed by 6 bases and J by 6 bases, 10 bases remained unmatched. Germline CDR1 reads WSHSY; CDR2 reads SAAADI. The CDR3 sequence: CASRNRGLGHGYTF. The CDR3 nucleotides are TGCGCCAGCAGGAACAGGGGACTAGGCCATGGCTACACCTTC.

The chain joins TRBV27 to TRBJ2-3, with TRBD1 as a possible D gene (5 bases). The CDR3 extends over 15 amino acids. Germline loops: CDR1 MNHEY, CDR2 SMNVEV (reference sequence). V was cut by 6 bases and J by 4 bases, with 17 bases left in between. The CDR3 reads CASSKGVAGPDTQYF. The CDR3 DNA reads as TGTGCCAGCAGCAAAGGGGTGGCAGGGCCAGATACGCAGTATTTT.

The chain joins TRBV6-5 to TRBJ1-2; the match to TRBD1 covers 11 bases. The CDR3 is 15 amino acids. The V gene end was trimmed by 6 bases and the J gene end by 4 bases; junction bases not matched to a gene: 7. CDR1 and CDR2 (germline): MNHEY, SVGAGI. For the CDR3, the DNA is TGTGCCAGCAGAACCGGGACAGGGGGATCCTATGGCTACACCTTC. Protein sequence: CASRTGTGGSYGYTF.

The rearrangement joins TRBV19 to TRBJ1-5; D is unclear. Germline V gene sequence: CDR1 LNHDA, CDR2 SQIVND (reference sequence). The CDR3 is 13 residues long. Trimming cost V 5 bases and J 1 base, with 6 bases left between them. The CDR3 region has the DNA TGTGCCAGTAGTTCAGAGAGCAATCAGCCCCAGCATTTT. Translation: CASSSESNQPQHF.

The J gene is TRBJ2-7, the V gene TRBV5-4; D call uncertain. From germline, CDR1 is SGHNT and CDR2 YYREEE (reference sequence). Trimming shortened V by 2 bases and J by 6 bases, and 15 bases separated the two germline ends. This CDR3 is built from 14 residues. In nucleotides, the CDR3 is TGTGCCAGCAGCTTCCCCAGTGCTAAACGCGAGCAGTACTTC. Residues: CASSFPSAKREQYF.

The chain joins TRBV19 to TRBJ1-2, with D unresolved. From germline, CDR1 is LNHDA and CDR2 SQIVND (reference sequence). There are 14 residues in the CDR3. Trimming left V 3 bases short and J 5 bases short, with 13 bases between. This CDR3 is CASSMITELYGYTF. The CDR3 nucleotides read TGTGCCAGTAGTATGATAACGGAACTATATGGCTACACCTTC.

The chain joins TRBV7-6 to TRBJ2-1, with a weak D call TRBD2 (6 bases). V gave up 5 bases and J gave up 10 bases, with 24 bases separating them. This CDR3 contains 16 residues. Germline V gives CDR1 SGHVS, CDR2 FNYEAQ. CDR3 DNA sequence: TGTGCCAGCAGCCCCCGGTTGCGGGGCCTGCCCGGGGAGCAGTTCTTC. It yields the protein CASSPRLRGLPGEQFF.

The J gene is TRBJ1-2, the V gene TRBV2; D is uncertain. This CDR3 spans 14 amino acids. Germline values: CDR1 SNHLY, CDR2 FYNNEI. V lost 4 bases, J lost 5 bases, and 14 bases lay in between. CDR3 coding DNA: TGTGCCAGCAGTGGAGTTCCCGGCCTTTATGGCTACACCTTC. Its translation is CASSGVPGLYGYTF.

The chain combines TRBV9 with TRBJ2-2; the D is unclear. V lost 2 bases, J lost 3 bases, and 8 bases lay in between. The CDR3 spans 14 residues. Germline V gene lookup returns CDR1 SGDLS and CDR2 YYNGEE. DNA for the CDR3: TGTGCCAGCAGCGTTTACTTGGACACCGGGGAGCTGTTTTTT. It yields the protein CASSVYLDTGELFF. Based on the CDR3 plus reference TRBV9 and TRBJ2-2, the full variable domain is DSGVTQTPKHLITATGQRVTLRCSPRSGDLSVYWYQQSLDQGLQFLIQYYNGEERAKGNILERFSAQQFPDLHSELNLSSLELGDSALYFCASSVYLDTGELFFGEGSRLTVL.